This T cell receptor (beta chain) appears in the sequencing data of a study of blood T cell repertoires in COVID-19. The table lists this clone with a count of one. In the authors' methods: Reference gene primer amplification in the assay estimated nucleated cell counts. Sequencing used immunoSEQ multiplex PCR; TCRdb keeps in-frame clones, though not all of them. V, J and clone size reflect that table, while D and trimming were determined from the DNA. The sample carries tens of thousands of clones, about 90% recorded once. In germline, CDR1 is SNHLY, CDR2 FYNNEI. The V segment lost 6 bases and the J segment 8 bases; nucleotides outside the gene matches: 8. The CDR3 has 13 amino acids.

The sequencing sample was made of peripheral blood. The sequence was obtained from a human donor with active COVID-19. The donor label of this sample is uncertain. This chain links TRBV2 with TRBJ1-2; 8 bases map to TRBD1. This CDR3 is CASRVQGVDGYTF. In DNA form, the CDR3 reads TGTGCCAGCAGGGTACAGGGGGTCGACGGCTACACCTTC.